The 11 T cell receptor beta chains below all came from one sample that was sequenced in a study of radiation and T cells in renal cell carcinoma. This table comes from immunoSEQ multiplex PCR, and its TCRdb copy is limited to in-frame clones, with some not included. The sample has approximately 140,000 clones, 88% seen once; the top ten hold roughly 4%. Time point noted: baseline pretreatment blood. As to treatment: 15 Gy SBRT to primary tumor, nephrectomy 4 weeks later. Sequencing used blood, obtained from a patient whose treatment included radiotherapy and nephrectomy. These receptors were taken from a woman in her 70s with renal cell carcinoma.

The rearrangement uses TRBV5-1 and TRBJ2-3, with D perhaps matching TRBD1 or TRBD2 (5 bases each). The V gene's germline CDR1 is SGHRS and CDR2 YFSETQ. CDR3 size: 16 residues. The V gene lost 5 bases and the J gene lost 2 bases, with 18 bases spanning the gap. The CDR3 DNA follows: TGCGCCAGCAGGGATGGGACCGGGTCCTTCACAGATACGCAGTATTTT. Amino acids: CASRDGTGSFTDTQYF.

The genes are TRBV6-6 and TRBJ1-5, with 9 positions matching TRBD1. This CDR3 is 15 amino acids long. CDR1 is MNHNY, CDR2 SVGAGI, per germline (reference sequence). J was trimmed by 3 bases and V by 7 bases; bases with no gene match: 7. The CDR3 coding sequence is TGTGCCAGCACCGGGACAGGGTCATACAATCAGCCCCAGCATTTT. Its protein product is CASTGTGSYNQPQHF.

In its sample, this clone was seen a few times. The CDR3 region is CASSSTPDNSPLHF. The CDR3 region has the DNA TGTGCCAGCAGTTCTACACCAGATAATTCACCCCTCCACTTT. The chain joins TRBV28 to TRBJ1-6; no reliable D call. Trimming pared 4 bases from V and 5 bases from J, leaving 9 bases between. Germline loops: CDR1 MDHEN, CDR2 SYDVKM. The length of the CDR3 is 14 residues.

In its sample, this clone was seen once. This chain links TRBV19 with TRBJ1-2; D remains unclear. V was pared by 6 bases and J by 4 bases, with 12 bases between. The CDR3 totals 13 residues. Per the germline V gene, CDR1 is LNHDA and CDR2 is SQIVND (reference sequence). The CDR3 region is CASSGKIPYGYTF. The CDR3 region has the DNA TGTGCCAGTAGCGGCAAAATCCCCTATGGCTACACCTTC. Drawing the rest from reference TRBV19 and TRBJ1-2, the complete variable domain is DGGITQSPKYLFRKEGQNVTLSCEQNLNHDAMYWYRQDPGQGLRLIYYSQIVNDFQKGDIAEGYSVSREKKESFPLTVTSAQKNPTAFYLCASSGKIPYGYTFGSGTRLTVV.

V gene TRBV10-3 combines with J gene TRBJ2-5; D remains unclear. The V end lost 2 bases, the J end lost 6 bases, and 7 bases lay between the germline ends. The CDR3 is 12 residues long. Germline V gene lookup returns CDR1 ENHRY and CDR2 SYGVKD. In nucleotides, the CDR3 is TGTGCCATCAGTGAGGGGTCGAAGACCCAGTACTTC. As protein: CAISEGSKTQYF.

This rearrangement joins TRBV15 to TRBJ1-5, with a possible D match to TRBD1 (6 bases). Trimming removed 0 bases at V and 3 bases at J, with 9 bases between. Germline V gives CDR1 LNHNV, CDR2 YYDKDF (reference sequence). CDR3 length: 15 amino acids. The CDR3 spells CATSRDRTVNQPQHF. CDR3 DNA: TGTGCCACCAGCAGAGACAGGACAGTCAATCAGCCCCAGCATTTT.

The rearrangement links TRBV5-5 to TRBJ1-1; D call uncertain. Germline V lookup: CDR1 SGHKS, CDR2 YYEKEE (reference sequence). The length of the CDR3 is 15 residues. V was cut by 0 bases and J by 5 bases, with 14 bases left in between. The CDR3 nucleotides are TGTGCCAGCAGCTTGGCGGGAGTGTGGGCGACTGAAGCTTTCTTT. Amino acid sequence: CASSLAGVWATEAFF.

This chain links TRBV10-3 with TRBJ2-2; perhaps D is TRBD1 or TRBD2 (5 bases each). The CDR3 spans 16 residues. Trimming left V 7 bases short and J 0 bases short, with 15 bases between. Germline lookup yields CDR1 ENHRY and CDR2 SYGVKD. This CDR3 reads CAITTGPFANTGELFF. For the CDR3, the DNA is TGTGCCATCACCACGGGACCTTTCGCGAACACCGGGGAGCTGTTTTTT.

The gene calls are TRBV27 and TRBJ2-2, with D hard to call. CDR1 MNHEY and CDR2 SMNVEV come from the germline V gene (reference sequence). V was cut by 5 bases and J by 4 bases, with 8 bases left in between. This CDR3 has 13 residues. This CDR3 reads CASSTVPTGELFF. Here the CDR3 DNA reads TGTGCCAGCAGTACCGTTCCCACCGGGGAGCTGTTTTTT.

The chain carries TRBV29-1 and TRBJ1-2, with D possibly matching TRBD1 (5 bases). CDR1 is SQVTM, CDR2 ANQGSEA, per germline. V was cut by 4 bases and J by 5 bases, with 11 bases left in between. The CDR3 is made up of 12 amino acids. CDR3 residues: CSVVQGRYGYTF. CDR3 bases: TGCAGCGTTGTTCAGGGTAGATATGGCTACACCTTC.

The sample holds one count of this clone. This chain joins TRBV4-2 and TRBJ2-2, with D possibly being TRBD1 (5 bases). V shed 0 bases and J shed 4 bases, with 12 bases lying between them. Germline loops: CDR1 LGHNA, CDR2 YNFKEQ. This CDR3 contains 16 residues. CDR3 sequence (DNA): TGTGCCAGCAGCCAAGAGGGGCCTCGGAGCACCGGGGAGCTGTTTTTT. Translation: CASSQEGPRSTGELFF.